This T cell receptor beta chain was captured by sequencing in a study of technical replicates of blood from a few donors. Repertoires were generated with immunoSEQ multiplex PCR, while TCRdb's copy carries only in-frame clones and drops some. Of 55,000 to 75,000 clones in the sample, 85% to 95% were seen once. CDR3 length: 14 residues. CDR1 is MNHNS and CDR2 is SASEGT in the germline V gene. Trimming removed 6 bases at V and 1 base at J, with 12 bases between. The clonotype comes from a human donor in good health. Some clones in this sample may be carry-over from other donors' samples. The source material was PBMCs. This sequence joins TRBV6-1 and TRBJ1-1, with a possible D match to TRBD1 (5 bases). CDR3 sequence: CASSQTESNTEAFF. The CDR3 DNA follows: TGTGCCAGCAGCCAGACAGAGTCGAACACTGAAGCTTTCTTT.